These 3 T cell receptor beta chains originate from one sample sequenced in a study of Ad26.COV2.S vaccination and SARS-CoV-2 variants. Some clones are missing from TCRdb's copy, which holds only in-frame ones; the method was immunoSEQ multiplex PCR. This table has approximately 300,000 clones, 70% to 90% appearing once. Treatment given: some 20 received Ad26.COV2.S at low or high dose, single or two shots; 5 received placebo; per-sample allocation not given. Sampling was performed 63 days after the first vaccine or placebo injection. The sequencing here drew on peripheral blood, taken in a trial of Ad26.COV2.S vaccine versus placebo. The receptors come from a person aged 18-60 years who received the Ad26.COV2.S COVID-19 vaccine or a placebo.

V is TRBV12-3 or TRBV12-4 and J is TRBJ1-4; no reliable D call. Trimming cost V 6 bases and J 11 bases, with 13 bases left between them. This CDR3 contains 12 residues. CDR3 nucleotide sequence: TGTGCCAGCAGGAATGACGGTGGCAAACTGTTTTTT. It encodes CASRNDGGKLFF.

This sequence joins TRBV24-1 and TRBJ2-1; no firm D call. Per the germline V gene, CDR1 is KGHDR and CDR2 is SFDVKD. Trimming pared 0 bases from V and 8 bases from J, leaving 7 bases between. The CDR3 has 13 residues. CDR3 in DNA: TGTGCCACCAGTGATTTGTTGGTCGATGAGCAGTTCTTC. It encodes CATSDLLVDEQFF.

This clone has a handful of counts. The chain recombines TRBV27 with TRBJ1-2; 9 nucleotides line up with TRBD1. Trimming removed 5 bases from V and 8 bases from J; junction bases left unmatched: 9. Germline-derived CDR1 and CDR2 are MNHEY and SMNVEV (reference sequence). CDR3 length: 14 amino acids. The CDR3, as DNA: TGTGCCAGCAGTCTGCGCCCGGGACAGGGAGGCTACACCTTC. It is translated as CASSLRPGQGGYTF.